Sequencing of this T cell receptor (beta chain) was carried out in a study of Ad26.COV2.S vaccination and SARS-CoV-2 variants (dated by TCRdb to about 2021). Background for the entire study: Vaccine-arm donors came from COV1001, a multicentre, randomized, double-blind, placebo-controlled phase I-IIa trial of Ad26.COV2.S in healthy adults. Investigators did not know the trial group allocation while performing experiments and assessing outcomes. The TCR-sequenced set comprised approximately 32 samples: around 20 Ad26.COV2.S vaccine recipients, 5 placebo recipients and 8 SARS-CoV-2 convalescent individuals. Trial participants were randomized into five groups of five, in which low-dose or high-dose Ad26.COV2.S was given once or twice, or placebo was given on both occasions. Sequencing of the TCRbeta repertoire served to evaluate the specificity and breadth of SARS-CoV-2-reactive T cell receptors following Ad26.COV2.S vaccination. Dosing of Ad26.COV2.S was intramuscular, at either 5x10^10 or 1x10^11 viral particles, delivered as one shot or as two shots spaced 56 days apart. The paper's findings and limits, for the study overall: After vaccination, substantial breadth of spike-specific CD8+ and CD4+ T cell responses was reported. The study was not powered for comparison of responses between vaccine doses or regimens. Vaccine and placebo recipients had comparable non-spike TCR breadth, which fits with the vaccine containing only spike. Compared with placebo recipients, Ad26.COV2.S recipients showed higher spike-specific TCR breadth (P = 0.0014). It was noted by the authors that total T cell responses may have been underestimated by the TCR breadth and depth analyses.

For this clone: The specificity of this receptor is unknown. Within one base of it there is no much larger clone, and no base qualities were kept.

According to the germline V gene, CDR1 reads MDHEN and CDR2 reads SYDVKM. From the cysteine up to the phenylalanine, the CDR3 has a length of 17 residues. The entry retains the CDR3 DNA only, 51 bases that are in frame from base 1. V drops 4 bases and J drops 5 bases, leaving 23 bases in between. Interpreted using the paper, the treatment or condition label stands for: 15 to 20 received Ad26.COV2.S at low or high dose, single or two shots; about 5 received placebo; per-sample allocation not given. For vaccine and placebo recipients, the sequenced repertoires came from samples collected on day 63 after the first injection. In Cohort 1b, 25 or so adults aged 18-55 years were enrolled at a single site in Boston, USA, between 29 July and 7 August 2020. Ad26.COV2.S was a replication-incompetent adenovirus type 26 vector that expressed a prefusion-stabilized SARS-CoV-2 spike protein derived from the original Wuhan strain.

The immunoSEQ Assay was used to sequence TCRbeta CDR3 regions. After extraction, genomic DNA underwent amplification by bias-controlled multiplex PCR, followed by high-throughput sequencing. The paper's data handling went like this. To quantify the absolute abundance of each unique TCRbeta CDR3 region, sequences were collapsed and filtered. T cell fraction was estimated by normalizing TCRbeta template counts to usable DNA, which was measured by amplifying reference genes present in all nucleated cells. Repertoire TCRs were annotated as SARS-CoV-2-specific by exact matching of V gene, CDR3 amino acid sequence and J gene to a known reactive TCR set. The reference SARS-CoV-2 TCR set was derived from MIRA and filtered for enrichment in COVID-19-positive ImmuneCODE repertoires, a step that removed public or cross-reactive TCRs. Drawing on the MIRA antigens, annotated TCRs were analysed further at the level of specific ORF or position within ORF. Breadth was defined as the number of annotated unique rearrangements divided by the total number of unique productive rearrangements, and depth was defined as the summed frequency of the annotated unique rearrangements. TCR breadth was compared between groups using two-sided Wilcoxon rank-sum tests. The table was pulled from immuneACCESS by TCRdb, which kept in-frame rearrangements only. Such tables lose some clones; where checked, under half of the loss comes from unresolved V genes, and the rest has no known cause. V and J calls and clone size are copied from that table; D and trimming were computed from the DNA. This sample comprises 350,000 to 500,000 clones, around 90% of them detected only once. The top ten constitute 4.3% of the sample.

The specimen was peripheral blood, collected in a trial of Ad26.COV2.S vaccine versus placebo. This clonotype was obtained from a person aged 18 to 65 who received the Ad26.COV2.S COVID-19 vaccine or a placebo. The chain links TRBV28 with TRBJ2-5; the D assignment is uncertain and may be TRBD1 or TRBD2, with 5 bases supporting each. The DNA is TGTGCCAGCAGTTGGGACCCCGGCCTGCCATCCCTCGAGACCCAGTACTTC. This encodes CASSWDPGLPSLETQYF.